This T cell receptor beta chain was identified in a study of shared clonotypes between healthy human individuals. In regard to this clone: The antigen is unknown.

TCRdb's table, derived via immunoSEQ multiplex PCR, lists solely in-frame clones and lacks some. The sample has roughly 2,300,000 clones, around 92% seen once. Study-wide findings and caveats: Non-shared clonotypes had lower generation probabilities than clonotypes shared by all four sorted-subset donors.

The receptor was derived from a man younger than 30 in good health. Some clones in this sample may be carry-over from other donors' samples. Material for sequencing was naive CD4+ T cells from PBMCs. Subset given: CD45RA+ positively selected.

CDR3 amino acids: CASSLDRVSDTQYF. The DNA of the CDR3 is TGTGCCAGCTCTCTAGACAGGGTGTCAGATACGCAGTATTTT. The chain employs TRBV18 and TRBJ2-3; 7 positions agree with TRBD1. Trimming removed 6 bases from V and 4 bases from J; junction bases left unmatched: 7. CDR1 and CDR2 from the germline V gene are KGHSH and LQKENI. This CDR3 is built from 14 residues.